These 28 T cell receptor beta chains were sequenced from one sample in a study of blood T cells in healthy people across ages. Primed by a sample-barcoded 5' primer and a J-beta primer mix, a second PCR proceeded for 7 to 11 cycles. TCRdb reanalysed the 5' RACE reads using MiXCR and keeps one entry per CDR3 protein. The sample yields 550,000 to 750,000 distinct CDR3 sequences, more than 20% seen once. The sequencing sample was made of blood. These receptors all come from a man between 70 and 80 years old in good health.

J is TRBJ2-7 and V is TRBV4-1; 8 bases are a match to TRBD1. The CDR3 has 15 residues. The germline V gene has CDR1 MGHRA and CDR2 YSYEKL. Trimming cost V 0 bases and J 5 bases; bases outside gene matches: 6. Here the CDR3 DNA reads TGCGCCAGCAGCCAAGATCCTGGACAGGGCGACGAGCAGTACTTC. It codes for CASSQDPGQGDEQYF.

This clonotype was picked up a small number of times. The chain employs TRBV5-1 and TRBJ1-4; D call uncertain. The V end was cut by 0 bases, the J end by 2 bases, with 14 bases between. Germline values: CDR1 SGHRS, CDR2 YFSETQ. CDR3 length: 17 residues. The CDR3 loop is CASSLGASVWTNEKLFF. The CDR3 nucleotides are TGCGCCAGCAGCTTGGGGGCCTCGGTTTGGACTAATGAAAAACTGTTTTTT.

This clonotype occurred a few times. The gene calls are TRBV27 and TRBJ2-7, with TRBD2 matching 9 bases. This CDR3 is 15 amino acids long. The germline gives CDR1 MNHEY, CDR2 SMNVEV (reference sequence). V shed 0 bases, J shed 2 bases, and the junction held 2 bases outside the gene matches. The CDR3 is CASSLSLAGTYEQYF. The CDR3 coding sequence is TGTGCCAGCAGTTTATCTCTAGCGGGGACCTACGAGCAGTACTTC.

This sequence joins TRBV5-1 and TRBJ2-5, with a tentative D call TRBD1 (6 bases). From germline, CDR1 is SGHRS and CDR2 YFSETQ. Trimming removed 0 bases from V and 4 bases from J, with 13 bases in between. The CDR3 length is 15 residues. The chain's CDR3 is CASSLAGQGPETQYF. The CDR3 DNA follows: TGCGCCAGCAGCTTGGCTGGGCAGGGGCCAGAGACCCAGTACTTC.

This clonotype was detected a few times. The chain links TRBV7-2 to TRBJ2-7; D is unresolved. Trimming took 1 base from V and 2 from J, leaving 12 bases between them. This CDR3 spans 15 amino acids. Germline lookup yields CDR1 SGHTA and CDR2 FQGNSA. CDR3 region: CASSLESGPTYEQYF. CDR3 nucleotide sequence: TGTGCCAGCAGCTTAGAGTCAGGTCCTACCTACGAGCAGTACTTC.

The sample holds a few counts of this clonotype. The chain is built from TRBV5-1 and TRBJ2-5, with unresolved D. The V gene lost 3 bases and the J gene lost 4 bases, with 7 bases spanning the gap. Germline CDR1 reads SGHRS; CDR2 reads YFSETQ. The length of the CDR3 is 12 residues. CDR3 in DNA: TGCGCCAGCAGCTCCTCGGCAGAGACCCAGTACTTC. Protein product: CASSSSAETQYF.

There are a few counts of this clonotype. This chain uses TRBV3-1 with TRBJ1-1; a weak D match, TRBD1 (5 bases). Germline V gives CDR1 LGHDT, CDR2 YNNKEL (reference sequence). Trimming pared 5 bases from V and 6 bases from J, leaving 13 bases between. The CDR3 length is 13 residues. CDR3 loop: CASSANLGAEAFF. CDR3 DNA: TGTGCCAGCAGCGCCAACCTAGGGGCTGAAGCTTTCTTT.

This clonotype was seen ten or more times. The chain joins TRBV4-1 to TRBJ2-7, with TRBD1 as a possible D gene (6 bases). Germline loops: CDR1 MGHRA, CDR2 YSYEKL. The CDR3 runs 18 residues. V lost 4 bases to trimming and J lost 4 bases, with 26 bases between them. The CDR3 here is CASSLRRPEAGVSYEQYF. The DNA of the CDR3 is TGCGCCAGCAGCCTCCGACGGCCGGAGGCAGGGGTCTCTTACGAGCAGTACTTC.

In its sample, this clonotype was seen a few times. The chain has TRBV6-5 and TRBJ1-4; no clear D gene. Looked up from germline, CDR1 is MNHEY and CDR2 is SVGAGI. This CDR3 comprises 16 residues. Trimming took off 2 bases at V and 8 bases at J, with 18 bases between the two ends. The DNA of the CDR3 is TGTGCCAGCAGTTACGCCTTAGGATCTAGTGGCGAAAAACTGTTTTTT. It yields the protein CASSYALGSSGEKLFF.

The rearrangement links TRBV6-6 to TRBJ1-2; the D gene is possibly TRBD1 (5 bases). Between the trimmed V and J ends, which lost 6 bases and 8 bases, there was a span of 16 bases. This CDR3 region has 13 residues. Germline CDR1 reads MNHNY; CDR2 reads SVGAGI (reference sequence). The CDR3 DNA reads TGTGCCAGCAGCAACGAAGGGGCGGGAGGCTACACCTTC. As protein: CASSNEGAGGYTF.

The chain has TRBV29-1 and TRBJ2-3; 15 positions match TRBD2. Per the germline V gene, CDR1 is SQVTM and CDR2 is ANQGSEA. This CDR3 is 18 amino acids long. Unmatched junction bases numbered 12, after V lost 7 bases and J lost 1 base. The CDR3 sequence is CSARGGLAGGLGTDTQYF. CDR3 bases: TGCAGCGCCCGAGGGGGACTAGCGGGAGGTCTCGGCACAGATACGCAGTATTTT.

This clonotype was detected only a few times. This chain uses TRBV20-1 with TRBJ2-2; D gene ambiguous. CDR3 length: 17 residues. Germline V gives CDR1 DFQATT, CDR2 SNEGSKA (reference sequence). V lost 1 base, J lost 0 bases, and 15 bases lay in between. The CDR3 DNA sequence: TGCAGTGCTAGAGGGGGTTTGGGATACCCGAACACCGGGGAGCTGTTTTTT. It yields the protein CSARGGLGYPNTGELFF.

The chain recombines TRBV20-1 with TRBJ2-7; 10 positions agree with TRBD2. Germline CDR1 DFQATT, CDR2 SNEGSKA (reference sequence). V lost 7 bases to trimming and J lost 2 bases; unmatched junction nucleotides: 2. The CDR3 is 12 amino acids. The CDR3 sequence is CSVAGGAYEQYF. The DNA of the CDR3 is TGCAGTGTAGCGGGAGGTGCCTACGAGCAGTACTTC.

In nucleotides, the CDR3 is TGCGCCAGCACCAAGATCAGAAACACCGGGGAGCTGTTTTTT. As protein: CASTKIRNTGELFF. The genes are TRBV5-1 and TRBJ2-2, with no clear D. Trimming pared 6 bases from V and 2 bases from J, leaving 11 bases between. The CDR3 has 14 residues. Per the germline V gene, CDR1 is SGHRS and CDR2 is YFSETQ.

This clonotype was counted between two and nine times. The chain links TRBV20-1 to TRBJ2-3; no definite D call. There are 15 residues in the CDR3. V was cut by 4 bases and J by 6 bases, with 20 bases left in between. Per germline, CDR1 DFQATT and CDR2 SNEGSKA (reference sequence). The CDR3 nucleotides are TGCAGTGCTATAAACCGGGCCTCAACAACCGATACGCAGTATTTT. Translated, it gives CSAINRASTTDTQYF.

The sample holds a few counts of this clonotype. The CDR3 sequence is CASSLWRTETQYF. The CDR3 nucleotides read TGTGCCAGCAGCCTCTGGAGGACGGAGACCCAGTACTTC. V gene TRBV3-1 combines with J gene TRBJ2-5; D may be TRBD2 (5 bases). The CDR3 extends over 13 amino acids. CDR1 LGHDT and CDR2 YNNKEL come from the germline V gene (reference sequence). V was pared by 4 bases and J by 5 bases, with 11 bases between.

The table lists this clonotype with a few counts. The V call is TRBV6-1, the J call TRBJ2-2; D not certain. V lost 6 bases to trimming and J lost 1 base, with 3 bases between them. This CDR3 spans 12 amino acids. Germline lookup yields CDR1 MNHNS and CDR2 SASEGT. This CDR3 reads CASRGNTGELFF. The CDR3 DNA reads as TGTGCCAGCAGGGGGAACACCGGGGAGCTGTTTTTT.

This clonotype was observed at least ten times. The CDR3 protein is CASSRTGTGELFF. DNA for the CDR3: TGCGCCAGCAGCCGGACAGGGACCGGGGAGCTGTTTTTT. The chain employs TRBV4-3 and TRBJ2-2, with 8 bases fitting TRBD1. Germline CDR1 LGHNA, CDR2 YSLEER. This CDR3 is 13 amino acids long. J gave up 5 bases and V 4 bases, and 0 bases lay outside the gene matches.

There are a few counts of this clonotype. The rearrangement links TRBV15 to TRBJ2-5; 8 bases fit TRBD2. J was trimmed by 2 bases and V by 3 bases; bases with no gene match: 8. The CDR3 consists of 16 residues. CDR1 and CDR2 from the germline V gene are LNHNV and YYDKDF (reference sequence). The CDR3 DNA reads TGTGCCACCAGCAGTCGGTTTAGCGGGACTCAAGAGACCCAGTACTTC. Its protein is CATSSRFSGTQETQYF.

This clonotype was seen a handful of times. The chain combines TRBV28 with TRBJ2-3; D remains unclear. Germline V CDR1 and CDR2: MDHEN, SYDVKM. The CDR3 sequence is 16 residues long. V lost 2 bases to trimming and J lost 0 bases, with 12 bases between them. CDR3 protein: CASSLNPSLSTDTQYF. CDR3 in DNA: TGTGCCAGCAGTTTAAACCCGAGCCTAAGCACAGATACGCAGTATTTT.

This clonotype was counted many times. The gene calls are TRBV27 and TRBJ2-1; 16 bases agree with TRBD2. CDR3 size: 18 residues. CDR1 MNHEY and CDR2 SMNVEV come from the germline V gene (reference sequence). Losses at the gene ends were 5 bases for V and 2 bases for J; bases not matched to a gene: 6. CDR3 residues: CASSQGLAGGPAYNEQFF. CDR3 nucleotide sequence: TGTGCCAGCAGTCAGGGACTAGCGGGAGGGCCGGCCTACAATGAGCAGTTCTTC.

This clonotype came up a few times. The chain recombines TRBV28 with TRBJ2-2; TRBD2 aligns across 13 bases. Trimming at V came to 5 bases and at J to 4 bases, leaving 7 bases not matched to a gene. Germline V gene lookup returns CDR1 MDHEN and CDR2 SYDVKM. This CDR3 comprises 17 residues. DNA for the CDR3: TGTGCCAGCAGTACACCGGGACTAGCGGGAAGCACCGGGGAGCTGTTTTTT. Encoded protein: CASSTPGLAGSTGELFF. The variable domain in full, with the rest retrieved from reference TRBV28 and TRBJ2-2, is DVKVTQSSRYLVKRTGEKVFLECVQDMDHENMFWYRQDPGLGLRLIYFSYDVKMKEKGDIPEGYSVSREKKERFSLILESASTNQTSMYLCASSTPGLAGSTGELFFGEGSRLTVL.

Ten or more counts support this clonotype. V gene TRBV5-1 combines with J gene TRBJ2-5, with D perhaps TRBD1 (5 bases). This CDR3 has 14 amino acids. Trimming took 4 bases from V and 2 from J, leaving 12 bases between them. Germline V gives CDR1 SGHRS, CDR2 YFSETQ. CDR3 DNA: TGCGCCAGCAGCGACACAGGTGGACAAGAGACCCAGTACTTC. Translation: CASSDTGGQETQYF.

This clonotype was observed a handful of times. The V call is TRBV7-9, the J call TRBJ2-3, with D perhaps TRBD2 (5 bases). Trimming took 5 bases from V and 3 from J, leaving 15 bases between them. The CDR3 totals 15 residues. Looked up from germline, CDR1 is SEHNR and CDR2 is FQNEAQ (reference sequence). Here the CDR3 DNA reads TGTGCCAGCAGCGCGACTACCGCGGAAACAGATACGCAGTATTTT. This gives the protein CASSATTAETDTQYF. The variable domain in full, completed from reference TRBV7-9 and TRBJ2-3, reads DTGVSQNPRHKITKRGQNVTFRCDPISEHNRLYWYRQTLGQGPEFLTYFQNEAQLEKSRLLSDRFSAERPKGSFSTLEIQRTEQGDSAMYLCASSATTAETDTQYFGPGTRLTVL.

The chain's CDR3 is CASSFDGTPYEQYF. The CDR3, as DNA: TGTGCCAGCAGTTTTGACGGGACTCCCTACGAGCAGTACTTC. The rearrangement joins TRBV12-3 or TRBV12-4 to TRBJ2-7; maybe TRBD2 (6 bases). The CDR3 length is 14 residues. V lost 3 bases to trimming and J lost 2 bases, with 11 bases between them.

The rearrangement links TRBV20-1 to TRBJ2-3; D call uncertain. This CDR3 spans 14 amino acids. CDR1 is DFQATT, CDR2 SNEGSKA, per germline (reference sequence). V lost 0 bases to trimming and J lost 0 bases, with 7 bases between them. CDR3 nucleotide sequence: TGCAGTGCTAGAGATAGCCTTAGCACAGATACGCAGTATTTT. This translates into CSARDSLSTDTQYF.

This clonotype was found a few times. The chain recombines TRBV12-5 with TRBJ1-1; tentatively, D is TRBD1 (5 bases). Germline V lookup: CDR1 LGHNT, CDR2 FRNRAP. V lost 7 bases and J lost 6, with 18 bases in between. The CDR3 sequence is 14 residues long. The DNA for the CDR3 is TGTGCTAGTGCCTTAGGGAGGTGGGGCGCTGAAGCTTTCTTT. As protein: CASALGRWGAEAFF.

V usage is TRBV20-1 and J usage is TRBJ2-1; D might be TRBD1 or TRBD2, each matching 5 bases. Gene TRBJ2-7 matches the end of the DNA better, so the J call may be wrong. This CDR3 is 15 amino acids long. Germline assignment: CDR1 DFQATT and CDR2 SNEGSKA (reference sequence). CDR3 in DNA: TGCAGTGCTAGAGAGGGGGAAGCGTCGTTCTACGAGCAGTACTTC. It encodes CSAREGEASFYEQYF.